A single T cell receptor (beta chain) is shown here with its context. Its antigen remains unidentified. The data originate from a study of long-term antiretroviral therapy in people with HIV. At least one PBMC sample before ART and at least two after were required. Participants living with HIV all received treatment in the United States. Study findings and constraints: Dominating the repertoire at all time points were the clones that expanded before ART.

Researchers report immunoSEQ v3.0 was run at survey level. A target of roughly 40,000-50,000 T-cell genomes per sample was set for sequencing. This table comes from immunoSEQ multiplex PCR, and its TCRdb copy is limited to in-frame clones, with some not included. The data show 17,000 or so clones, about 91% seen once. The CDR3 sequence is 13 residues long. CDR1 and CDR2 from the germline V gene are SGHNT and YYREEE (reference sequence). V dropped 4 bases and J dropped 2 bases, with 9 bases sitting between them. Here the sequenced sample was unsorted PBMCs, taken 0.3 years after starting antiretroviral therapy. The chain joins TRBV5-4 to TRBJ2-5; no clear D. The clonotype was recovered from a man aged 60 to 69 with HIV. In DNA, the CDR3 is TGTGCCAGCAGCGCAGCAGCTCAAGAGACCCAGTACTTC. It yields the protein CASSAAAQETQYF.